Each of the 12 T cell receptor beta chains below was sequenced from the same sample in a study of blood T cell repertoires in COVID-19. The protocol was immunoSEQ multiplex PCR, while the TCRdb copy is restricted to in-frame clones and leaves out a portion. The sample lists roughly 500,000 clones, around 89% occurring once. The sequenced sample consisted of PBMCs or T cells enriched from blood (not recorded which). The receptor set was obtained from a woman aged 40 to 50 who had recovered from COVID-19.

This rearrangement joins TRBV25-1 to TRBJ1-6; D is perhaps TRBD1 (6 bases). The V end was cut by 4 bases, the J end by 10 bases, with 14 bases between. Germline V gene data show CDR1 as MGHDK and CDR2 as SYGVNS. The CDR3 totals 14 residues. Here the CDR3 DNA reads TGTGCCAGCAGTGGGCAGGGGCGGGGGTCACCCCTCCACTTT. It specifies CASSGQGRGSPLHF.

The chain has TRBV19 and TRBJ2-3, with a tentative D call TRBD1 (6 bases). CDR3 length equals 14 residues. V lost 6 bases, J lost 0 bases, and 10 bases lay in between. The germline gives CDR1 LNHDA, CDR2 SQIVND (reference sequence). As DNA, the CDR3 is TGTGCCAGTAGCCTACAGGGTAGCACAGATACGCAGTATTTT. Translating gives CASSLQGSTDTQYF.

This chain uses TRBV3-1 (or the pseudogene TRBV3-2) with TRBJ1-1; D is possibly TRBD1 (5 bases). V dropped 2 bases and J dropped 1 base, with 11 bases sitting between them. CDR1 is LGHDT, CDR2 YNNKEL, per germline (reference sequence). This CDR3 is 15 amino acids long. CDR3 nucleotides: TGTGCCAGCAGCCAAAGTCGCCAGGGGAACACTGAAGCTTTCTTT. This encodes CASSQSRQGNTEAFF.

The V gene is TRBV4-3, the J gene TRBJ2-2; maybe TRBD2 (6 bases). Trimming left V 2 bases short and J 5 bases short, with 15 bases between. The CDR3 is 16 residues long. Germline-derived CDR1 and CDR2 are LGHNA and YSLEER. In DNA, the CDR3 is TGCGCCAGCAGCCAACCCACGGGAGTAGGTACCGGGGAGCTGTTTTTT. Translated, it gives CASSQPTGVGTGELFF.

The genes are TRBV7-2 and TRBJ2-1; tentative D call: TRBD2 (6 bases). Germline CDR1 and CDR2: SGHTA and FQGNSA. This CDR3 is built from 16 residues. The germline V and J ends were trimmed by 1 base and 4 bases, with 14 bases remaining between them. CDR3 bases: TGTGCCAGCAGCTTAGGGGGAGCGGGCACATACAATGAGCAGTTCTTC. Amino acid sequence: CASSLGGAGTYNEQFF.

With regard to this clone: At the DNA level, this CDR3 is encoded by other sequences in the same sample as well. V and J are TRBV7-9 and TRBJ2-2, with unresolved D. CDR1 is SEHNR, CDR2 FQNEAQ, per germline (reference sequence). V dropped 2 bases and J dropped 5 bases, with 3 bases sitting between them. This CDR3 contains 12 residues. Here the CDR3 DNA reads TGTGCCAGCAGCTTATTAACCGGGGAGCTGTTTTTT. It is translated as CASSLLTGELFF.

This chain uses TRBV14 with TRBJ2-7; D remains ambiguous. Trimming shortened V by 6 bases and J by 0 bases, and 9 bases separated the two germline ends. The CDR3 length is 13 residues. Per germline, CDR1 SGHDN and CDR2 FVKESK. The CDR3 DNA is TGTGCCAGCAGGTCGAGGAGCTCCTACGAGCAGTACTTC. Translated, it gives CASRSRSSYEQYF. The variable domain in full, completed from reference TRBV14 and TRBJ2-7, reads EAGVTQFPSHSVIEKGQTVTLRCDPISGHDNLYWYRRVMGKEIKFLLHFVKESKQDESGMPNNRFLAERTGGTYSTLKVQPAELEDSGVYFCASRSRSSYEQYFGPGTRLTVT.

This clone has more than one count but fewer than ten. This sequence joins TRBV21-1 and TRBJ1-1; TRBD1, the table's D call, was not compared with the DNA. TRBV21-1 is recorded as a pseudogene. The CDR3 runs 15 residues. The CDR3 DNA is TGTGCCAGCAGATTCGAGGACAGGGATAACACTGAAGCTTTCTTT. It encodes CASRFEDRDNTEAFF.

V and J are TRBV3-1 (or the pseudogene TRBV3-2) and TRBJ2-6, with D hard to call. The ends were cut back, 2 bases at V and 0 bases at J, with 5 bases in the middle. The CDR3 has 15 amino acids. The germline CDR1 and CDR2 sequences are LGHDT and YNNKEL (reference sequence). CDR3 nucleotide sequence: TGTGCCAGCAGCCAATTTAGCTCTGGGGCCAACGTCCTGACTTTC. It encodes CASSQFSSGANVLTF.

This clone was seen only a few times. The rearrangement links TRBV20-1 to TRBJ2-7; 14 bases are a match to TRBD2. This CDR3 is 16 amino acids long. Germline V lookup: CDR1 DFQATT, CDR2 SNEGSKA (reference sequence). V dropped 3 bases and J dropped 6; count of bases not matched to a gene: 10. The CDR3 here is CSASPLTSGRAGEQYF. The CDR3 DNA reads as TGCAGTGCTAGTCCCCTGACTAGCGGGAGGGCGGGCGAGCAGTACTTC.

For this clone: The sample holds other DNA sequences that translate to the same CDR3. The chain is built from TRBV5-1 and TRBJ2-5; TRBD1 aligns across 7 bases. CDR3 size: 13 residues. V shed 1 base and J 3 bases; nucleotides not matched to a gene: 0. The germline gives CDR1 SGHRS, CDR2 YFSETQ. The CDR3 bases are TGCGCCAGCAGCTTGACAGGGGAAGAGACCCAGTACTTC. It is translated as CASSLTGEETQYF.

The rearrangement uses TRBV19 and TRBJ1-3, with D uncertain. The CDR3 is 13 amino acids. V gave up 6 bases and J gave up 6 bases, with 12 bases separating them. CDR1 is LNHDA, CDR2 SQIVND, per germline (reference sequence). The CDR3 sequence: CASSRGVVNTIYF. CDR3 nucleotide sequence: TGTGCCAGTAGCCGGGGAGTCGTAAACACCATATATTTT.